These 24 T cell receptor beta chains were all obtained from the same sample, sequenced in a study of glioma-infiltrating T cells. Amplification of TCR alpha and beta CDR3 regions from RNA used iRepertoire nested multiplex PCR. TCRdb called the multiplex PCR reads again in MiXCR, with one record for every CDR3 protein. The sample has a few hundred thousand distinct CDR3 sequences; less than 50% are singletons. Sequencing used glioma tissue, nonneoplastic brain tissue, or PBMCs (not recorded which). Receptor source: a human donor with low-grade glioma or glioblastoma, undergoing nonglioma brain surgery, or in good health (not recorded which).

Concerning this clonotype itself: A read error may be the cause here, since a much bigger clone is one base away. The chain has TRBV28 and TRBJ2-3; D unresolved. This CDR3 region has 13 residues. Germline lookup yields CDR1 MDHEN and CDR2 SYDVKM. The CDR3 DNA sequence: TGTGCCAGCAGTCCTACATACACACATACGCAGTATTTT. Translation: CASSPTYTHTQYF.

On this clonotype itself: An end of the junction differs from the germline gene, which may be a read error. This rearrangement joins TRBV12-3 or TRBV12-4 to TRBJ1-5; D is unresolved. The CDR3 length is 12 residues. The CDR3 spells CTSSSSNQPQHF. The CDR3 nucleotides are TGTACCAGCAGTAGTAGCAATCAGCCCCAGCATTTT.

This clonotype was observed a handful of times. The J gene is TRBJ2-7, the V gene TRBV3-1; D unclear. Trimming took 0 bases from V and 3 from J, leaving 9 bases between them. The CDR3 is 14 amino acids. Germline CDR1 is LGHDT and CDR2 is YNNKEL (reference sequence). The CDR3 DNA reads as TGTGCCAGCAGCCAAGATGCCGTTTTCTACGAGCAGTACTTC. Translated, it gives CASSQDAVFYEQYF.

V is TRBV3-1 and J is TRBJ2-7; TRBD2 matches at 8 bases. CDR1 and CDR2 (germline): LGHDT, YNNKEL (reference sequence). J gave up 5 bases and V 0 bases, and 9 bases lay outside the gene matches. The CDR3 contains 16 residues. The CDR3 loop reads CASSQDSRGGSNEQYF. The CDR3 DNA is TGTGCCAGCAGCCAAGATTCCCGGGGGGGGTCAAACGAGCAGTACTTC.

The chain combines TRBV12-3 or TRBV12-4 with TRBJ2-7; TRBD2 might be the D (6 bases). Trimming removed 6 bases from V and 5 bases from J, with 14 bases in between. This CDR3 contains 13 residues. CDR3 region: CASRMEGIDEQYF. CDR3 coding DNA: TGTGCCAGCAGAATGGAGGGGATAGACGAGCAGTACTTC.

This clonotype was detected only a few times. Written as DNA, the CDR3 is TGTGCCACCAGCAACCTCTACGAGCAGTACTTC. Translated, it gives CATSNLYEQYF. This chain connects TRBV15 to TRBJ2-7, with no clear D. CDR1 LNHNV and CDR2 YYDKDF come from the germline V gene (reference sequence). The CDR3 runs to 11 residues. The V end lost 4 bases, the J end lost 3 bases, and 4 bases lay between the germline ends.

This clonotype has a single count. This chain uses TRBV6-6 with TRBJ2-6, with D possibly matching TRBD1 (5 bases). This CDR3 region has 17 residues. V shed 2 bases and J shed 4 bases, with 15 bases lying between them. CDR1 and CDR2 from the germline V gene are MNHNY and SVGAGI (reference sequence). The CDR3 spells CASSYGQGTTGANVLTF. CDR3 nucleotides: TGTGCCAGCAGTTACGGTCAGGGTACTACCGGGGCCAACGTCCTGACTTTC.

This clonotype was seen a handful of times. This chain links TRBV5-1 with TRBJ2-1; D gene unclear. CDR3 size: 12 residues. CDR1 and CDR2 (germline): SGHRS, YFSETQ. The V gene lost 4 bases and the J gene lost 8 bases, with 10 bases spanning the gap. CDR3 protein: CASSLFLDEQFF. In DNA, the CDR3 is TGCGCCAGCAGCCTTTTCTTGGATGAGCAGTTCTTC.

This chain's CDR3 is CASSYRTSGSTDTQYF. The DNA of the CDR3 is TGTGCCAGCAGTTATCGGACTAGCGGGAGCACAGATACGCAGTATTTT. V gene TRBV6-6 combines with J gene TRBJ2-3, with 11 bases aligning to TRBD2. The junction had 2 bases not matched to a gene; V was cut back by 3 bases and J by 0 bases. The CDR3 has 16 amino acids. CDR1 and CDR2 from the germline V gene are MNHNY and SVGAGI (reference sequence).

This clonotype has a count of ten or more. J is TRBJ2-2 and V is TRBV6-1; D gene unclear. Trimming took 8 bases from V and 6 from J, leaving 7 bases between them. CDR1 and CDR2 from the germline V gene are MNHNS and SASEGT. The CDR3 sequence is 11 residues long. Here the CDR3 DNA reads TGTGCCAGCTCAAGTTCCGGGGAGCTGTTTTTT. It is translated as CASSSSGELFF.

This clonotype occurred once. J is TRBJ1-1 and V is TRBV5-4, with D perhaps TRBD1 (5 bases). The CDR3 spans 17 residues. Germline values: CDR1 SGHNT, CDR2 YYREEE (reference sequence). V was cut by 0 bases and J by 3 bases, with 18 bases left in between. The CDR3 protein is CASSLDPRRAGDTEAFF. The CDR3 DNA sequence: TGTGCCAGCAGCTTGGACCCTAGACGGGCGGGGGACACTGAAGCTTTCTTT.

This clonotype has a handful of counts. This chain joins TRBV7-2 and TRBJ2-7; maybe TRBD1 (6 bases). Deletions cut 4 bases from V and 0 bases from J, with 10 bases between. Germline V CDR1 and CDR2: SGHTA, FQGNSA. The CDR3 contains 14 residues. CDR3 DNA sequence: TGTGCCAGCAGCTATGACAGGTTCTCCTACGAGCAGTACTTC. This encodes CASSYDRFSYEQYF.

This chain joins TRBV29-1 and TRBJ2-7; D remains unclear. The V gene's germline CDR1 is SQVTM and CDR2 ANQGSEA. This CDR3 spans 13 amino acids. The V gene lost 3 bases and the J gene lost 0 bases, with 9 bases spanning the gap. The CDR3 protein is CSVEDVLSYEQYF. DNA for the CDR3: TGCAGCGTTGAGGACGTGCTCTCCTACGAGCAGTACTTC.

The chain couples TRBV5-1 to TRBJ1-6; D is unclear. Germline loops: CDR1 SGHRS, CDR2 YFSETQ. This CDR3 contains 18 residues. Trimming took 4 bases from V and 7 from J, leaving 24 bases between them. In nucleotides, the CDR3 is TGCGCCAGCAGCCGCCTAGATCCCGTCACGACTAGCAATTCACCCCTCCACTTT. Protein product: CASSRLDPVTTSNSPLHF.

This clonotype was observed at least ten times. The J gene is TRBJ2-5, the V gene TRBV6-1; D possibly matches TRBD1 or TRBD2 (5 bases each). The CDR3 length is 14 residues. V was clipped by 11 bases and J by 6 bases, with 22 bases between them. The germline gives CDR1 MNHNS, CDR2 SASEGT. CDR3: CAVSPGTRVKTQYF. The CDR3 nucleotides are TGTGCCGTTTCCCCCGGGACCCGAGTGAAGACCCAGTACTTC.

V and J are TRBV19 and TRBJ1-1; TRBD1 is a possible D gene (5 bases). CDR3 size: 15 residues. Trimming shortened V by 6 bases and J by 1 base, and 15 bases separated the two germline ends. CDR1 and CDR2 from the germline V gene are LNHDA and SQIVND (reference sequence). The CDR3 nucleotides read TGTGCCAGTAGGGTGACGTGGGGCTGGAACACTGAAGCTTTCTTT. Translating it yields CASRVTWGWNTEAFF.

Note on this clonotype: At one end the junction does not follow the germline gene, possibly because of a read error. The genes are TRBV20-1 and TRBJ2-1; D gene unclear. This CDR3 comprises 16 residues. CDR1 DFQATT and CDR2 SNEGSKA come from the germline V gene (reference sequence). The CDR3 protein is CSARDHWTGSYNKQFF. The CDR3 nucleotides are TGCAGTGCTAGAGACCACTGGACCGGCTCCTACAATAAGCAGTTCTTC.

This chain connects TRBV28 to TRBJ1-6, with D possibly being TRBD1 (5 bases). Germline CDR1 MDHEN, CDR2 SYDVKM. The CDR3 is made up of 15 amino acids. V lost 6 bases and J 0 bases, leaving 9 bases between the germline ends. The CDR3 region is CASRQGGSYNSPLHF. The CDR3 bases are TGTGCCAGCAGGCAGGGAGGCTCCTATAATTCACCCCTCCACTTT.

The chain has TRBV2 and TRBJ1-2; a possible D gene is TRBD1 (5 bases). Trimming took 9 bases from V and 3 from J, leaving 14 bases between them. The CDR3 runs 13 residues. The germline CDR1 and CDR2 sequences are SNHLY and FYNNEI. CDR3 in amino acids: CARSAGEDYGYTF. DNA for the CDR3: TGTGCCAGATCGGCGGGGGAAGACTATGGCTACACCTTC.

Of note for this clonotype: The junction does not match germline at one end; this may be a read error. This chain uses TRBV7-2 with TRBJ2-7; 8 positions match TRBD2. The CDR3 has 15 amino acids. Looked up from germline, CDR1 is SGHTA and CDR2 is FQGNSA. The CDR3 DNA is TGTGCCGGCAGCCAAGATGGCGGGAGGTCCTACGAGCAGTACTTC. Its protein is CAGSQDGGRSYEQYF.

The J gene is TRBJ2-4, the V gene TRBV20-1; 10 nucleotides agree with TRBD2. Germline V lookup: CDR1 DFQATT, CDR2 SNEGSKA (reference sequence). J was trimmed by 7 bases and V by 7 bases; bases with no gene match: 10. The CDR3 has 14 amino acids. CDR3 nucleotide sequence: TGCAGTGTGAGTCAGCTAGCGGGAGTGAACATTCAGTACTTC. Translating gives CSVSQLAGVNIQYF.

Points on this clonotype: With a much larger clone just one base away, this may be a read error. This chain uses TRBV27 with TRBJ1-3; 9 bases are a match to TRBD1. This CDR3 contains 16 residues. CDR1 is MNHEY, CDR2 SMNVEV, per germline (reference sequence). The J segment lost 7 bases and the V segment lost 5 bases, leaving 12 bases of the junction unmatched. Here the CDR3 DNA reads TGTGCCAGCAGTCCCATGCGCGGGACAGGGAGGAACACCATATATTTT. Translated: CASSPMRGTGRNTIYF.

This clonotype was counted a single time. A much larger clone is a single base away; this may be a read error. CDR3 DNA sequence: TGTACCAGCAGTCGGGACATTTACACTGAAGCTTTCTTT. Its translation: CTSSRDIYTEAFF. V usage is TRBV6-1 and J usage is TRBJ1-1, with D possibly matching TRBD1 (6 bases). Germline lookup yields CDR1 MNHNS and CDR2 SASEGT. The CDR3 spans 13 residues.

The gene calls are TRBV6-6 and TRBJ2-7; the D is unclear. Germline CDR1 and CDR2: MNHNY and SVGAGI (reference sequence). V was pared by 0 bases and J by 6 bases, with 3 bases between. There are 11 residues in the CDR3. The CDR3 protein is CASSYSREQYF. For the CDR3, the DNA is TGTGCCAGCAGTTACTCGCGCGAGCAGTACTTC.